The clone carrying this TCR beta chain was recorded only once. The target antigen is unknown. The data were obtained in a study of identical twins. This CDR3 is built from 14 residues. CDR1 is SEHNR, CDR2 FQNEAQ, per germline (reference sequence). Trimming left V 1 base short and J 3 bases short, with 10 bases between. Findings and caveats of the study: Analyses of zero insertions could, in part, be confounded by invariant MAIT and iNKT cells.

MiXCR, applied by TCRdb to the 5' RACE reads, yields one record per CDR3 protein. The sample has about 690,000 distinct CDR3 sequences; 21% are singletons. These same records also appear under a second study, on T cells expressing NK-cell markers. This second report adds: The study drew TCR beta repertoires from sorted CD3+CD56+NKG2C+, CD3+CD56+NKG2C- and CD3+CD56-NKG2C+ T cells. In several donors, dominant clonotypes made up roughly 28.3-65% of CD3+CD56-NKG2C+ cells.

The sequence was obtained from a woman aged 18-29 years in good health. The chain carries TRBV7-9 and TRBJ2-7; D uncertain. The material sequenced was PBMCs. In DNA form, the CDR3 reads TGTGCCAGCAGCTTAGGTGTCAGTAACTACGAGCAGTACTTC. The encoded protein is CASSLGVSNYEQYF.